Following are 27 T cell receptor beta chains from one sample sequenced in a study of cytotoxic CD8 clonotypes in ibrutinib-treated CLL. The data were produced by immunoSEQ multiplex PCR, yet TCRdb's version contains in-frame clones alone and is incomplete. Here the sample spans 150,000 to 200,000 clones, about 88% being singletons. Sample: PBMCs, taken at disease progression, from a patient treated with ibrutinib. The receptors here all came from a human donor with chronic lymphocytic leukemia.

Concerning this clone: Other DNA sequences from this sample encode an identical CDR3 as well. CDR3 in amino acids: CSVGLDEQFF. CDR3 sequence (DNA): TGCAGCGTTGGCCTTGATGAGCAGTTCTTC. The chain is built from TRBV29-1 and TRBJ2-1; D not certain. The ends were cut back, 4 bases at V and 8 bases at J, with 6 bases in the middle. Germline CDR1 reads SQVTM; CDR2 reads ANQGSEA. This CDR3 region has 10 residues.

This clone appeared once. The rearrangement uses TRBV30 and TRBJ1-5; D is undetermined. CDR3 length equals 13 residues. The germline CDR1 and CDR2 sequences are GTSNPN and SVGIG (reference sequence). V lost 3 bases to trimming and J lost 4 bases, with 10 bases between them. The DNA of the CDR3 is TGTGCCTGGAGCAGGCAGACAAATCAGCCCCAGCATTTT. Translating it yields CAWSRQTNQPQHF.

The chain links TRBV21-1 to TRBJ2-7; the D call in the table, TRBD1, was not verified against the DNA. TRBV21-1 is shown as a pseudogene. The CDR3 is 15 residues long. The DNA for the CDR3 is TGTGCCAGTTCCGGAACCGCAGGGGGACCCTACGAGCAGTACTTC. It specifies CASSGTAGGPYEQYF.

The rearrangement uses TRBV7-6 and TRBJ2-7, with a possible D match to TRBD1 (6 bases). In germline, CDR1 is SGHVS, CDR2 FNYEAQ. With 5 bases removed from V and 0 bases from J, the gap between germline ends came to 14 bases. The CDR3 loop spans 15 amino acids. The CDR3 reads CASSDLTGSSYEQYF. CDR3 nucleotide sequence: TGTGCCAGCAGCGACCTTACAGGGAGCTCCTACGAGCAGTACTTC.

This clone came up once. V is TRBV20-1 and J is TRBJ1-4; the D gene is possibly TRBD1 (5 bases). The CDR3 spans 10 residues. CDR1 is DFQATT, CDR2 SNEGSKA, per germline (reference sequence). V lost 4 bases and J lost 8, with 5 bases in between. This CDR3 reads CSANREKLFF. CDR3 DNA: TGCAGTGCTAACAGGGAAAAACTGTTTTTT.

V and J are TRBV12-5 and TRBJ2-7; a weak D match, TRBD2 (6 bases). Trimming took 6 bases from V and 5 from J, leaving 11 bases between them. This CDR3 is built from 12 residues. CDR1 is LGHNT and CDR2 is FRNRAP in the germline V gene. The CDR3 reads CASGLTRDEQYF. The DNA of the CDR3 is TGTGCTAGTGGCCTGACTAGAGACGAGCAGTACTTC.

This chain joins TRBV5-1 and TRBJ2-1; D gene unclear. CDR1 is SGHRS and CDR2 is YFSETQ in the germline V gene. The CDR3 has 14 residues. V dropped 7 bases and J dropped 0 bases, with 11 bases sitting between them. CDR3 loop: CASGVRASYNEQFF. The CDR3 DNA reads as TGCGCCAGCGGGGTAAGGGCCTCCTACAATGAGCAGTTCTTC.

This clone was seen more than once but under ten times. The V and J genes are TRBV25-1 and TRBJ2-3; TRBD1 aligns across 8 bases. The CDR3 has 17 residues. The V segment lost 2 bases and the J segment 2 bases; nucleotides outside the gene matches: 9. Looked up from germline, CDR1 is MGHDK and CDR2 is SYGVNS. The CDR3 bases are TGTGCCAGCAGTGAAGGGGGACAGGCTTACTACACAGATACGCAGTATTTT. It codes for CASSEGGQAYYTDTQYF.

This clone is a singleton in its sample. Germline and junction disagree at one end, which may indicate a read error. The chain joins TRBV7-7 to TRBJ2-1, with TRBD2 matching over 13 bases. CDR3 length: 15 amino acids. Germline CDR1 and CDR2: SSHAT and FNYEAQ (reference sequence). This chain's CDR3 is CASSHGLAGVNEQFF. The CDR3 DNA sequence: TGTGCTAGCAGCCATGGACTAGCGGGGGTTAATGAGCAGTTCTTC.

The chain combines TRBV28 with TRBJ2-7; D perhaps matches TRBD2 (6 bases). Germline CDR1 reads MDHEN; CDR2 reads SYDVKM. This CDR3 contains 16 residues. Trimming cost V 1 base and J 2 bases, with 15 bases left between them. The DNA of the CDR3 is TGTGCCAGCAGTTTATTTCAGGGACTCATTACCTACGAGCAGTACTTC. It codes for CASSLFQGLITYEQYF. The variable domain in full, completed from reference TRBV28 and TRBJ2-7, reads DVKVTQSSRYLVKRTGEKVFLECVQDMDHENMFWYRQDPGLGLRLIYFSYDVKMKEKGDIPEGYSVSREKKERFSLILESASTNQTSMYLCASSLFQGLITYEQYFGPGTRLTVT.

The rearrangement links TRBV27 to TRBJ2-1, with D tentatively TRBD2 (5 bases). The CDR3 runs 15 residues. Trimming pared 9 bases from V and 3 bases from J, leaving 18 bases between. Germline-derived CDR1 and CDR2 are MNHEY and SMNVEV (reference sequence). The CDR3 nucleotides read TGTGCCAGTCAGTATTCGGGATCTCTCTACAATGAGCAGTTCTTC. It translates to CASQYSGSLYNEQFF.

The chain carries TRBV6-5 and TRBJ1-1; no clear D. The V gene lost 6 bases and the J gene lost 11 bases, with 16 bases spanning the gap. This CDR3 comprises 12 residues. Germline CDR1 is MNHEY and CDR2 is SVGAGI. The CDR3: CASRTPTNTAFF. The DNA of the CDR3 is TGTGCCAGCAGAACACCGACTAATACGGCTTTCTTT.

The DNA of the CDR3 is TGCAGCGTTGCAATTGGGGTCCTATCCTACGAGCAGTACTTC. Protein product: CSVAIGVLSYEQYF. V usage is TRBV29-1 and J usage is TRBJ2-7; D call uncertain. Germline CDR1 is SQVTM and CDR2 is ANQGSEA. The CDR3 has 14 amino acids. V gave up 4 bases and J gave up 1 base, with 14 bases separating them.

This clone was seen just once. This chain connects TRBV19 to TRBJ2-3; no clear D gene. The germline V and J ends were trimmed by 3 bases and 5 bases, with 12 bases remaining between them. The CDR3 has 14 amino acids. Germline V gene sequence: CDR1 LNHDA, CDR2 SQIVND (reference sequence). CDR3 sequence: CASSITSRRDTQYF. The CDR3, as DNA: TGTGCCAGTAGTATTACCAGCCGCCGAGATACGCAGTATTTT.

This clone has more than one count but fewer than ten. V and J are TRBV2 and TRBJ1-2, with D unclear. V gave up 3 bases and J gave up 2 bases, with 7 bases separating them. The CDR3 consists of 13 residues. Germline CDR1 SNHLY, CDR2 FYNNEI. The CDR3 sequence is CASSDGLNYGYTF. CDR3 sequence (DNA): TGTGCCAGCAGTGATGGATTAAACTATGGCTACACCTTC.

The chain employs TRBV6-1 and TRBJ2-1; either TRBD1 or TRBD2 may fit D (5 bases each). The CDR3 spans 15 residues. CDR1 is MNHNS, CDR2 SASEGT, per germline. The V end was cut by 6 bases, the J end by 5 bases, with 17 bases between. CDR3 nucleotides: TGTGCCAGCAGGAGAGTGGGGACGGCTAACAATGAGCAGTTCTTC. Its translation: CASRRVGTANNEQFF.

This clone turned up a few times. V and J are TRBV5-6 and TRBJ2-3; maybe TRBD2 (5 bases). The CDR3 runs 13 residues. Germline values: CDR1 SGHDT, CDR2 YYEEEE. Trimming left V 2 bases short and J 1 base short, with 5 bases between. CDR3 DNA: TGTGCCAGCAGCTTCGGGGGCACAGATACGCAGTATTTT. Translated: CASSFGGTDTQYF.

The count of this clone is one. This chain joins TRBV10-3 and TRBJ2-1; 8 bases align to TRBD1. Germline V CDR1 and CDR2: ENHRY, SYGVKD. Trimming took 10 bases from V and 6 from J; bases not matched to a gene: 8. The length of the CDR3 is 13 residues. CDR3 loop: CATYTGQGNEQFF. DNA of the CDR3: TGTGCCACCTACACCGGACAGGGCAATGAGCAGTTCTTC.

The chain couples TRBV2 to TRBJ1-4; 8 bases are a match to TRBD1. The CDR3 spans 15 residues. J gave up 8 bases and V 3 bases, and 8 bases lay outside the gene matches. Per the germline V gene, CDR1 is SNHLY and CDR2 is FYNNEI. This CDR3 is CASSEEGRGLEKLFF. The DNA of the CDR3 is TGTGCCAGCAGTGAGGAGGGCAGGGGGCTCGAAAAACTGTTTTTT.

The chain links TRBV30 to TRBJ1-2; D not resolved. Germline CDR1 GTSNPN, CDR2 SVGIG (reference sequence). This CDR3 is built from 17 residues. V lost 2 bases and J lost 2, with 21 bases in between. CDR3 nucleotide sequence: TGTGCCTGGAGTCCCAGAGGGTTTTTTACAGACAACTATGGCTACACCTTC. This translates into CAWSPRGFFTDNYGYTF.

The J gene is TRBJ2-5, the V gene TRBV28, with D perhaps given as TRBD1 or TRBD2 (7 bases each). Per germline, CDR1 MDHEN and CDR2 SYDVKM. CDR3 length: 13 amino acids. V was shortened by 7 bases and J by 5 bases, with 14 bases between the two germline ends. The CDR3 DNA is TGTGCCAGCAAACCAGGGGGAGGGGAGACCCAGTACTTC. Its protein is CASKPGGGETQYF.

About this clone itself: Other DNA sequences in this sample translate to the same CDR3. The rearrangement uses TRBV6-1 and TRBJ2-5; possibly TRBD1 for D (6 bases). From germline, CDR1 is MNHNS and CDR2 SASEGT. The CDR3 loop spans 15 amino acids. The V gene lost 4 bases and the J gene lost 5 bases, with 17 bases spanning the gap. The CDR3 reads CASSGQGYRAETQYF. The CDR3 region has the DNA TGTGCCAGCAGTGGTCAGGGGTATAGGGCGGAGACCCAGTACTTC.

The chain couples TRBV30 to TRBJ1-3; D may be TRBD1 (5 bases). The CDR3 has 13 residues. The V and J ends lost 0 bases and 7 bases respectively, with 10 bases between them. Germline V gene data show CDR1 as GTSNPN and CDR2 as SVGIG (reference sequence). The CDR3 spells CAWSVGARNTIYF. CDR3 nucleotide sequence: TGTGCCTGGAGTGTAGGGGCGCGGAACACCATATATTTT.

The count of this clone is one. CDR3 sequence: CASSLGQRDGYTF. CDR3 sequence (DNA): TGTGCCAGCAGCTTAGGCCAAAGAGATGGCTACACCTTC. The chain has TRBV7-2 and TRBJ1-2; the D is unclear. Germline-derived CDR1 and CDR2 are SGHTA and FQGNSA. CDR3 length: 13 amino acids. Trimming removed 1 base at V and 6 bases at J, with 9 bases between.

Of note for this clone: Different DNA sequences within this sample yield the same CDR3. The rearrangement links TRBV30 to TRBJ1-2; a possible D gene is TRBD1 (6 bases). With 3 bases removed from V and 2 bases from J, the gap between germline ends came to 10 bases. CDR3 length: 13 residues. Germline assignment: CDR1 GTSNPN and CDR2 SVGIG (reference sequence). This chain's CDR3 is CAWSRTGNYGYTF. CDR3 nucleotide sequence: TGTGCCTGGAGCCGAACAGGGAACTATGGCTACACCTTC. Full variable domain (remainder filled in from reference TRBV30 and TRBJ1-2): SQTIHQWPATLVQPVGSPLSLECTVEGTSNPNLYWYRQAAGRGLQLLFYSVGIGQISSEVPQNLSASRPQDRQFILSSKKLLLSDSGFYLCAWSRTGNYGYTFGSGTRLTVV.

The CDR3 nucleotides read TGTGCCAGTACAAAGAGTCTAGGGACAGGGATCAATCAGCCCCAGCATTTT. It specifies CASTKSLGTGINQPQHF. The gene calls are TRBV19 and TRBJ1-5; 9 positions match TRBD1. CDR1 is LNHDA, CDR2 SQIVND, per germline (reference sequence). Germline trimming cut 7 bases from V and 3 bases from J; bases unmatched to any gene: 13. The CDR3 covers 17 residues.

In regard to this clone: A junction end diverges from the germline sequence, so it may reflect a read error. This same CDR3 is encoded by further DNA sequences in the sample. The chain employs TRBV2 and TRBJ2-7; 8 nucleotides match TRBD2. CDR3 length equals 15 residues. Germline-derived CDR1 and CDR2 are SNHLY and FYNNEI. The CDR3 DNA follows: TGTGCCAGCAGTGAAGCGGGGACTAGAGAGTACGAGCAGTATTTC. Encoded protein: CASSEAGTREYEQYF.